This T cell receptor (beta chain) was captured by sequencing in a study of siplizumab effects on memory and regulatory T cells. As regards this clone: Its antigen remains unknown.

Study observations and caveats: There appeared to be greater diversity in naive T cells than in memory cells, and naive T cells seemed major contributors to the alloresponse. Naive-or-memory phenotypes were unassignable for roughly 80-97% of proliferating CD4+ or CD8+ clones.

Repertoires were generated with immunoSEQ multiplex PCR, while TCRdb's copy carries only in-frame clones and drops some. The sample records 99,000 or so clones, around 94% being singletons. The sequence came from a human donor in good health. The source material was non-Treg CD4+ T cells sorted from blood.

CDR3 bases: TGCGCCAGCAGCTTCTCCGGGACAGAAGCCGGGGAGCTGTTTTTT. The encoded protein is CASSFSGTEAGELFF. This rearrangement joins TRBV5-1 to TRBJ2-2; 7 bases align to TRBD1. V was pared by 2 bases and J by 6 bases, with 7 bases of the junction left unmatched. The V gene's germline CDR1 is SGHRS and CDR2 YFSETQ. The CDR3 totals 15 residues.